This TCR beta chain was retrieved from a study of control samples from healthy donors and cancer patients. The V and J ends lost 8 bases and 6 bases respectively, with 10 bases between them. CDR1 is MGHDK, CDR2 SYGVNS, per germline. The CDR3 consists of 11 residues. The data were produced by immunoSEQ multiplex PCR, yet TCRdb's version contains in-frame clones alone and is incomplete. The sample includes tens of thousands of clones, approximately 90% of them seen just once. This clone was seen only a few times. The sample comprised blood. The TCR originated in a woman under 30 in good health. The chain has TRBV25-1 and TRBJ1-1; D ambiguous. The CDR3 nucleotides are TGTGCCAGCGTGCTCGAGGCTGAAGCTTTCTTT. Its protein product is CASVLEAEAFF.